This T cell receptor beta chain was identified during a study of T cell responses to AZD1222 COVID-19 vaccine. Study-level findings and limits: Following two doses of AZD1222, Spike-specific TCR breadth and depth rose. It should be noted that donors were predominantly white British and more often female, and clonal diversity was possibly underestimated.

Produced via immunoSEQ multiplex PCR; TCRdb's table is partial and in-frame only. The sample records 27,000 or so clones, about 90% being singletons. Second doses at about 4 or about 12 weeks were pooled. Germline CDR1 SGDLS, CDR2 YYNGEE. The CDR3 is made up of 16 amino acids. V shed 5 bases and J 5 bases; nucleotides not matched to a gene: 16. Concerning this clone itself: Its antigen is undetermined.

The TCR comes from an adult who received the AZD1222 COVID-19 vaccine. Sequencing used peripheral blood, obtained 28 days after the second AZD1222 dose. This chain connects TRBV9 to TRBJ2-7; 7 nucleotides match TRBD2. CDR3 in DNA: TGTGCCAGCAGTATGGGAGGTGGGAGGGCACACGACGAGCAGTACTTC. This sequence encodes CASSMGGGRAHDEQYF.